This TCR beta chain was captured in a study of cytomegalovirus exposure and HLA in healthy donors. The trim removed 4 bases at V and 4 bases at J, leaving 4 bases unmatched. The V gene's germline CDR1 is SGHVS and CDR2 FQNEAQ. CDR3 size: 15 residues. It was with 60 Vbeta and 13 Jbeta primers that the PCR ran. Using immunoSEQ multiplex PCR, the repertoire was profiled, and TCRdb retains in-frame clones only, with some absent. Among over 100,000 clones listed, roughly two thirds were seen once. The receptor was isolated from a young woman in good health and CMV-seronegative. The sequenced material came from PBMCs. The chain has TRBV7-8 and TRBJ2-1; 10 bases are shared with TRBD2. The CDR3 DNA reads as TGTGCCAGCAGCTCTATACTAGCGGGATACAATGAGCAGTTCTTC. It encodes CASSSILAGYNEQFF.